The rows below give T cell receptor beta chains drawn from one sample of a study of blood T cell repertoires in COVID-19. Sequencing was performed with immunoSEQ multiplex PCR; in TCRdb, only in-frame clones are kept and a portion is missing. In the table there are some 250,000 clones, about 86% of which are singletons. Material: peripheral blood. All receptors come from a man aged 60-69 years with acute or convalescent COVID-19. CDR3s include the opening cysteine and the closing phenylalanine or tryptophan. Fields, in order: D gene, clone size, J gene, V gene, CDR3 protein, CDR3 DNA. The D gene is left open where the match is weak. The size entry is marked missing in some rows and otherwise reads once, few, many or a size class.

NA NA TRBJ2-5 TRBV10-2 CASRPHRTDQETQYF TGCGCCAGCAGACCCCACCGGACAGATCAAGAGACCCAGTACTTC
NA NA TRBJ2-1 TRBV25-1 CASSEWSSSDYPSNEQFF TGTGCCAGCAGTGAATGGAGTTCCAGCGACTATCCTTCAAATGAGCAGTTCTTC
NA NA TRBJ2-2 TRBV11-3 CASSLGSDYELFF TGTGCCAGCAGCTTAGGATCCGACTATGAGCTGTTTTTT
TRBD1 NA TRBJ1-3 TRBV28 CASTPPGQGRNTIYF TGTGCCAGCACCCCCCCTGGACAGGGAAGAAACACCATATATTTT
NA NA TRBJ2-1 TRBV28 CASSSLTNEQFF TGTGCCAGCAGCTCGCTAACCAATGAGCAGTTCTTC
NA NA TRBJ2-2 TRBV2 CASMTRRSGELFF TGTGCCAGTATGACTAGAAGAAGCGGGGAGCTGTTTTTT
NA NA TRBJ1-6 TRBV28 CASSLNRQASGNSPLHF TGTGCCAGCAGTTTAAACCGACAGGCCTCCGGTAATTCACCCCTCCACTTT
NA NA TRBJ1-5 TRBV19 CASSVRHQQPQHF TGTGCCAGTAGTGTTCGACATCAACAGCCCCAGCATTTT
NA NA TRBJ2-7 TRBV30 CAWSGGHAYEQYF TGTGCCTGGAGTGGGGGACACGCCTACGAGCAGTACTTC
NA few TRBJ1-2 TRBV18 CASSPPGRMGGYTF TGTGCCAGCTCACCACCAGGCAGGATGGGTGGCTACACCTTC
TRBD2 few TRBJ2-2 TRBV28 CASSLWRLAGGPGELFF TGTGCCAGCAGTTTATGGCGGCTAGCGGGAGGCCCCGGGGAGCTGTTTTTT